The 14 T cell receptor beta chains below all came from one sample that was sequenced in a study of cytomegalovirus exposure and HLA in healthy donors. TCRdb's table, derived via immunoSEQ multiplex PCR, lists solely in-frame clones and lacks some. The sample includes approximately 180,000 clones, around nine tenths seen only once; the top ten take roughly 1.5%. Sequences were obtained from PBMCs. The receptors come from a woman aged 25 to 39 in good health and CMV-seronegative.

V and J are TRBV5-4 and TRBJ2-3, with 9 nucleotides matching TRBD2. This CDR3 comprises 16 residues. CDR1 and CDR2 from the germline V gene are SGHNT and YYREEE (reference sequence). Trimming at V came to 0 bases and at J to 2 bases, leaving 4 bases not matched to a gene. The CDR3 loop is CASSLGLAGTTDTQYF. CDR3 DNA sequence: TGTGCCAGCAGCTTGGGGCTAGCGGGGACCACAGATACGCAGTATTTT. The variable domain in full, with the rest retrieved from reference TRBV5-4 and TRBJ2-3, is ETGVTQSPTHLIKTRGQQVTLRCSSQSGHNTVSWYQQALGQGPQFIFQYYREEENGRGNFPPRFSGLQFPNYSSELNVNALELDDSALYLCASSLGLAGTTDTQYFGPGTRLTVL.

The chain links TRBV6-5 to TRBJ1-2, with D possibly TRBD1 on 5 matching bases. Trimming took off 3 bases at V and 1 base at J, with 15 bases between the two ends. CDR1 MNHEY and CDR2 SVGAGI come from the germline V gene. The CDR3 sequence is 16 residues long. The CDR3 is CASSYFQGLYNYGYTF. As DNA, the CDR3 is TGTGCCAGCAGTTATTTCCAGGGCCTCTATAACTATGGCTACACCTTC.

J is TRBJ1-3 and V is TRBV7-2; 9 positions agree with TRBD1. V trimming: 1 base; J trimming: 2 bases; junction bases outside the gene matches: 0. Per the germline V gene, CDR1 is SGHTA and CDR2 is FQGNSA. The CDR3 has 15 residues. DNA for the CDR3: TGTGCCAGCAGCTTAGGACAGGGGGCTGGAAACACCATATATTTT. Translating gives CASSLGQGAGNTIYF.

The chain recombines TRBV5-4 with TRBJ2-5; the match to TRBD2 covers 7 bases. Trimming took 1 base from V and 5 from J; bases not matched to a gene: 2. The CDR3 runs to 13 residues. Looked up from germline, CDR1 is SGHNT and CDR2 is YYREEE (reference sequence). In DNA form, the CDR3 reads TGTGCCAGCAGCTTGCGTAGCGGGGAGACCCAGTACTTC. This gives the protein CASSLRSGETQYF.

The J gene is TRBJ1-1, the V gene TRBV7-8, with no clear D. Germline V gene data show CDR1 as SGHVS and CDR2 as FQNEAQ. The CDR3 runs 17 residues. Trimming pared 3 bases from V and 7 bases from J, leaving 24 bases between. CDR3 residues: CASSFFGGVGATREAFF. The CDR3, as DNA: TGTGCCAGCAGCTTTTTTGGCGGGGTTGGAGCGACACGTGAAGCTTTCTTT.

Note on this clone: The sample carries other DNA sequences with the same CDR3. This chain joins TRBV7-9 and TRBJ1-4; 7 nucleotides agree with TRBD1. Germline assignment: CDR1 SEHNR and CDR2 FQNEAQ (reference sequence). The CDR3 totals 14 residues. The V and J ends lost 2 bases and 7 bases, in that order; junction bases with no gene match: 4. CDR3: CASSLRQGGEKLFF. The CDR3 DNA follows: TGTGCCAGCAGCTTACGACAGGGTGGTGAAAAACTGTTTTTT.

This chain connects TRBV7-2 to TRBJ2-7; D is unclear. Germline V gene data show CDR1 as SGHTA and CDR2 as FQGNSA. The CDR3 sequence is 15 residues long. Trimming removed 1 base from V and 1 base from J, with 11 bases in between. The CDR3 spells CASSLVLAGSYEQYF. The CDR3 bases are TGTGCCAGCAGCTTAGTCTTGGCAGGTTCCTACGAGCAGTACTTC.

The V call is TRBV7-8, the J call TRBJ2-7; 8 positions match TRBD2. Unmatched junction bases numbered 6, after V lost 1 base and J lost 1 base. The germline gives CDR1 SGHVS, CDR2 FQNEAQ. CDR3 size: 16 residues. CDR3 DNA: TGTGCCAGCAGCTTAGTTGTCGGGGGGGGGTCCTACGAGCAGTACTTC. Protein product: CASSLVVGGGSYEQYF.

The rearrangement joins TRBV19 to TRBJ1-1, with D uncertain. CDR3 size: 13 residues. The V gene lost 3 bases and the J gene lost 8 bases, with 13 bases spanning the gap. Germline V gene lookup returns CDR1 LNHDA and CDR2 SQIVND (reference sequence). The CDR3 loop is CASSITVEREAFF. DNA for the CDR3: TGTGCCAGTAGTATTACGGTGGAGAGGGAAGCTTTCTTT.

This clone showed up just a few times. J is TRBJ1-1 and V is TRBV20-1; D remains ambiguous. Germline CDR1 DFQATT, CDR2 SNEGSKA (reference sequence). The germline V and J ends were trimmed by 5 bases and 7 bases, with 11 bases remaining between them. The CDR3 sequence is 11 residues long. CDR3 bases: TGCAGTGCTTTTCAAACAAATGAAGCTTTCTTT. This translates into CSAFQTNEAFF.

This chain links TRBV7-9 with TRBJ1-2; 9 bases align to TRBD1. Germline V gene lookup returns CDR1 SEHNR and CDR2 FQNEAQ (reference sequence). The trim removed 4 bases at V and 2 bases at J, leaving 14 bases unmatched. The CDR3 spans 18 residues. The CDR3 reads CASSSIITGTGPNYGYTF. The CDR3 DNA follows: TGTGCCAGCAGCTCCATCATAACCGGGACAGGGCCCAACTATGGCTACACCTTC.

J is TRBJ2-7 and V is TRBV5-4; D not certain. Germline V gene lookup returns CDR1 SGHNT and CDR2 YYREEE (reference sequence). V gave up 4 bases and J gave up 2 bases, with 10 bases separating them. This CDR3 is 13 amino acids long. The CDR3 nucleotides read TGTGCCAGCAGCCCCACTCCGGCCTACGAGCAGTACTTC. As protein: CASSPTPAYEQYF.

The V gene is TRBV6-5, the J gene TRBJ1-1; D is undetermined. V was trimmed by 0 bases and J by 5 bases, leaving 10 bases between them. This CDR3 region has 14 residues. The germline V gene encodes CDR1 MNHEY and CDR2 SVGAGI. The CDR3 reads CASSYSNVRTEAFF. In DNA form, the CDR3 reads TGTGCCAGCAGTTACTCGAATGTTCGGACTGAAGCTTTCTTT.

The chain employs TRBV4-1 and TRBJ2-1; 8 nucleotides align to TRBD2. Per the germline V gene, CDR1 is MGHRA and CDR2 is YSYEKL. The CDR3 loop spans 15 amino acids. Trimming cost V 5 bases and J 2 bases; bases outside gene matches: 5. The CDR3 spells CASSIASGPYNEQFF. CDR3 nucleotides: TGCGCCAGCAGCATTGCTAGCGGGCCCTACAATGAGCAGTTCTTC.